This passage covers 21 T cell receptor beta chains from one sample sequenced in a study of human T cells and chemical hapten exposure (dated by TCRdb to about 2021). Explained via the paper, the time point label denotes: pre-sensitization, week 0. The sample's treatment or condition label is to be understood as: therapeutic diphenylcyclopropenone sensitization with weekly scalp DPC. To prepare the library, RACE was applied. Sequenced using a NextSeq 500. Through fastp at Q25 and MiXCR, TCRdb rebuilt clones from the public reads, retaining in-frame beta chains. Each CDR3 protein appears once, grouped with its most common genes and DNA. This sample lists over 300,000 distinct CDR3 sequences; 4% to 6% were detected once. The ten biggest clones cover 2% to 3% of the sample. The sample was whole blood, taken in connection with sensitization to the hapten diphenylcyclopropenone (DPC). These receptors originate from a woman in her forties or fifties with alopecia areata. Some clones in this sample may be carry-over from other donors' samples.

This clonotype was detected ten times or more. V gene TRBV29-1 combines with J gene TRBJ1-1, with D hard to call. The V gene's germline CDR1 is SQVTM and CDR2 ANQGSEA. The CDR3 runs to 13 residues. V lost 4 bases and J lost 5, with 14 bases in between. DNA of the CDR3: TGCAGCGTTGTAATGAGGGTGGGAACTGAAGCTTTCTTT. Translated, it gives CSVVMRVGTEAFF.

This clonotype turned up a few times. The chain couples TRBV7-9 to TRBJ1-1; D unresolved. The germline V gene has CDR1 SEHNR and CDR2 FQNEAQ (reference sequence). The CDR3 is made up of 16 amino acids. The V end was cut by 1 base, the J end by 3 bases, with 15 bases between. The CDR3 DNA reads as TGTGCCAGCAGCTTAGTTTTGAGGCACTGGGACACTGAAGCTTTCTTT. It is translated as CASSLVLRHWDTEAFF.

This clonotype was seen ten or more times. CDR3 in amino acids: CASSSGYENTIYF. The CDR3 nucleotides read TGTGCCAGCAGTTCCGGGTACGAAAACACCATATATTTT. The V and J genes are TRBV6-5 and TRBJ1-3; D is uncertain. V shed 4 bases and J shed 6 bases, with 10 bases lying between them. Germline lookup yields CDR1 MNHEY and CDR2 SVGAGI. The CDR3 runs 13 residues.

This clonotype was counted between two and nine times. V and J are TRBV7-2 and TRBJ1-5; possibly TRBD1 for D (5 bases). The V gene's germline CDR1 is SGHTA and CDR2 FQGNSA. The CDR3 runs 14 residues. Between the trimmed V and J ends, which lost 2 bases and 5 bases, there was a span of 10 bases. The CDR3 loop is CASSLSGSDQPQHF. The CDR3, as DNA: TGTGCCAGCAGCTTATCAGGGTCTGATCAGCCCCAGCATTTT.

In its sample, this clonotype was seen many times. The V and J genes are TRBV29-1 and TRBJ2-1, with D possibly being TRBD1 (6 bases). The CDR3 is made up of 11 amino acids. Germline CDR1 is SQVTM and CDR2 is ANQGSEA. The V end was cut by 7 bases, the J end by 6 bases, with 10 bases between. The CDR3 sequence: CSAWTVNEQFF. CDR3 nucleotides: TGCAGCGCCTGGACAGTCAATGAGCAGTTCTTC.

This sequence joins TRBV12-3 or TRBV12-4 and TRBJ1-2; 7 nucleotides align to TRBD1. V gave up 6 bases and J gave up 4 bases; unmatched junction bases: 8. This CDR3 region has 14 residues. CDR3 coding DNA: TGTGCCAGCAGCCCCGTAGGGGGCGGCTATGGCTACACCTTC. This encodes CASSPVGGGYGYTF.

The chain combines TRBV20-1 with TRBJ1-1; unclear D gene. Trimming removed 6 bases at V and 4 bases at J, with 15 bases between. Per the germline V gene, CDR1 is DFQATT and CDR2 is SNEGSKA (reference sequence). This CDR3 region has 13 residues. In nucleotides, the CDR3 is TGCAGTGCGGAGAAGAGTTCAGGCACTGAAGCTTTCTTT. Translation gives CSAEKSSGTEAFF.

This clonotype has at least ten counts. The rearrangement uses TRBV12-3 or TRBV12-4 and TRBJ1-2, with D uncertain. The V gene lost 4 bases and the J gene lost 7 bases, with 13 bases spanning the gap. This CDR3 is 13 amino acids long. CDR3 sequence: CASSSVPEVGYTF. The DNA of the CDR3 is TGTGCCAGCAGTTCGGTCCCGGAGGTTGGCTACACCTTC.

This clonotype was recorded at least ten times. The DNA of the CDR3 is TGTGCCAGCAGTCCCTTAGCGGGGGGCGGGAATGAGCAGTTCTTC. Translation: CASSPLAGGGNEQFF. The rearrangement uses TRBV27 and TRBJ2-1; 10 positions match TRBD2. Germline-derived CDR1 and CDR2 are MNHEY and SMNVEV (reference sequence). With V trimmed by 5 bases and J by 7 bases, 8 bases remained unmatched. This CDR3 comprises 15 residues.

This clonotype was observed many times. The chain has TRBV10-3 and TRBJ2-3; 8 bases align to TRBD1. Per germline, CDR1 ENHRY and CDR2 SYGVKD. This CDR3 region has 16 residues. Unmatched junction bases numbered 4, after V lost 0 bases and J lost 2 bases. The CDR3 nucleotides are TGTGCCATCAGTGAGTCGACAGGGGCCCCCACAGATACGCAGTATTTT. Translation gives CAISESTGAPTDTQYF.

This clonotype was seen a few times. The CDR3 coding sequence is TGCGCCAGCAGCCAAGTTCCTGACCCTAACTATGGCTACACCTTC. It codes for CASSQVPDPNYGYTF. V is TRBV4-1 and J is TRBJ1-2; D is unclear. The germline CDR1 and CDR2 sequences are MGHRA and YSYEKL. V lost 1 base to trimming and J lost 0 bases, with 9 bases between them. The CDR3 consists of 15 residues.

The table lists this clonotype with a few counts. V usage is TRBV3-1 and J usage is TRBJ1-1; 10 nucleotides align to TRBD1. The CDR3 covers 16 residues. CDR1 LGHDT and CDR2 YNNKEL come from the germline V gene (reference sequence). The trim removed 4 bases at V and 1 base at J, leaving 6 bases unmatched. The CDR3 loop reads CASSPRTGGWNTEAFF. Written as DNA, the CDR3 is TGTGCCAGCAGCCCGCGGACAGGGGGGTGGAACACTGAAGCTTTCTTT.

There are a few counts of this clonotype. The CDR3 loop is CASSQGGVWTEAFF. For the CDR3, the DNA is TGTGCCAGCAGCCAAGGAGGGGTCTGGACTGAAGCTTTCTTT. The chain is built from TRBV3-1 and TRBJ1-1, with D perhaps matching TRBD1 (5 bases). CDR1 is LGHDT and CDR2 is YNNKEL in the germline V gene (reference sequence). The ends were cut back, 1 base at V and 5 bases at J, with 11 bases in the middle. This CDR3 contains 14 residues.

The chain uses TRBV4-1 and TRBJ1-4, with D possibly being TRBD1 (5 bases). V lost 0 bases to trimming and J lost 8 bases, with 10 bases between them. This CDR3 comprises 14 residues. Germline V gene sequence: CDR1 MGHRA, CDR2 YSYEKL. CDR3 nucleotide sequence: TGCGCCAGCAGCCAAGAGATTCGGACAGAAAAACTGTTTTTT. Amino acids: CASSQEIRTEKLFF.

This clonotype was counted many times. The chain is built from TRBV12-3 or TRBV12-4 and TRBJ2-1; D is tentatively TRBD1 or TRBD2 (5 bases each). V was clipped by 5 bases and J by 9 bases, with 11 bases between them. This CDR3 is 12 amino acids long. In DNA, the CDR3 is TGTGCCAGCAGTCCCTTTGGGGGTGAGCAGTTCTTC. This translates into CASSPFGGEQFF.

The genes are TRBV7-2 and TRBJ1-2; TRBD1 matches at 10 bases. The germline V gene has CDR1 SGHTA and CDR2 FQGNSA. CDR3 size: 15 residues. After removal of 4 bases from V and 6 bases from J, the junction contained 8 bases not matched to a gene. CDR3: CASSYTGTGENGYTF. Written as DNA, the CDR3 is TGTGCCAGCAGCTATACCGGGACAGGGGAGAATGGCTACACCTTC.

The chain couples TRBV27 to TRBJ1-2, with 9 bases that match TRBD1. V trimming: 7 bases; J trimming: 3 bases; junction bases outside the gene matches: 15. This CDR3 spans 17 amino acids. Germline-derived CDR1 and CDR2 are MNHEY and SMNVEV (reference sequence). Written as DNA, the CDR3 is TGTGCCAGCACCCAAACCCCCGGGACAGGGCGGGACTATGGCTACACCTTC. It yields the protein CASTQTPGTGRDYGYTF.

The rearrangement uses TRBV29-1 and TRBJ1-2, with 7 positions matching TRBD1. V shed 0 bases, J shed 6 bases, and the junction held 1 base outside the gene matches. CDR1 is SQVTM and CDR2 is ANQGSEA in the germline V gene. The CDR3 is 12 amino acids. CDR3 nucleotides: TGCAGCGTTGAAGATGGGACAGATGGCTACACCTTC. Amino acid sequence: CSVEDGTDGYTF.

This clonotype was observed at least ten times. J is TRBJ2-1 and V is TRBV6-2 or TRBV6-3; 9 bases are shared with TRBD2. Germline CDR1 and CDR2: MNHEY and SVGEGT. J lost 7 bases, V lost 10 bases, and 8 bases had no gene match. The CDR3 extends over 13 amino acids. CDR3 region: CATKLAGLNEQFF. In nucleotides, the CDR3 is TGTGCCACAAAACTAGCGGGTCTGAATGAGCAGTTCTTC.

This clonotype has ten or more counts. V and J are TRBV2 and TRBJ1-1; D remains ambiguous. Germline V CDR1 and CDR2: SNHLY, FYNNEI. This CDR3 contains 12 residues. Trimming removed 0 bases at V and 3 bases at J, with 2 bases between. The CDR3 nucleotides are TGTGCCAGCAGTGAAGCGGACACTGAAGCTTTCTTT. Translated, it gives CASSEADTEAFF.

The table lists this clonotype with a few counts. The genes are TRBV11-2 and TRBJ1-1; 8 positions agree with TRBD1. With V trimmed by 1 base and J by 5 bases, 12 bases remained unmatched. This CDR3 is built from 17 residues. CDR1 and CDR2 (germline): SGHAT, FQNNGV. CDR3 nucleotide sequence: TGTGCCAGCAGCTTAGTATTTTACAGGGGGGGAAGAACTGAAGCTTTCTTT. Its protein is CASSLVFYRGGRTEAFF.